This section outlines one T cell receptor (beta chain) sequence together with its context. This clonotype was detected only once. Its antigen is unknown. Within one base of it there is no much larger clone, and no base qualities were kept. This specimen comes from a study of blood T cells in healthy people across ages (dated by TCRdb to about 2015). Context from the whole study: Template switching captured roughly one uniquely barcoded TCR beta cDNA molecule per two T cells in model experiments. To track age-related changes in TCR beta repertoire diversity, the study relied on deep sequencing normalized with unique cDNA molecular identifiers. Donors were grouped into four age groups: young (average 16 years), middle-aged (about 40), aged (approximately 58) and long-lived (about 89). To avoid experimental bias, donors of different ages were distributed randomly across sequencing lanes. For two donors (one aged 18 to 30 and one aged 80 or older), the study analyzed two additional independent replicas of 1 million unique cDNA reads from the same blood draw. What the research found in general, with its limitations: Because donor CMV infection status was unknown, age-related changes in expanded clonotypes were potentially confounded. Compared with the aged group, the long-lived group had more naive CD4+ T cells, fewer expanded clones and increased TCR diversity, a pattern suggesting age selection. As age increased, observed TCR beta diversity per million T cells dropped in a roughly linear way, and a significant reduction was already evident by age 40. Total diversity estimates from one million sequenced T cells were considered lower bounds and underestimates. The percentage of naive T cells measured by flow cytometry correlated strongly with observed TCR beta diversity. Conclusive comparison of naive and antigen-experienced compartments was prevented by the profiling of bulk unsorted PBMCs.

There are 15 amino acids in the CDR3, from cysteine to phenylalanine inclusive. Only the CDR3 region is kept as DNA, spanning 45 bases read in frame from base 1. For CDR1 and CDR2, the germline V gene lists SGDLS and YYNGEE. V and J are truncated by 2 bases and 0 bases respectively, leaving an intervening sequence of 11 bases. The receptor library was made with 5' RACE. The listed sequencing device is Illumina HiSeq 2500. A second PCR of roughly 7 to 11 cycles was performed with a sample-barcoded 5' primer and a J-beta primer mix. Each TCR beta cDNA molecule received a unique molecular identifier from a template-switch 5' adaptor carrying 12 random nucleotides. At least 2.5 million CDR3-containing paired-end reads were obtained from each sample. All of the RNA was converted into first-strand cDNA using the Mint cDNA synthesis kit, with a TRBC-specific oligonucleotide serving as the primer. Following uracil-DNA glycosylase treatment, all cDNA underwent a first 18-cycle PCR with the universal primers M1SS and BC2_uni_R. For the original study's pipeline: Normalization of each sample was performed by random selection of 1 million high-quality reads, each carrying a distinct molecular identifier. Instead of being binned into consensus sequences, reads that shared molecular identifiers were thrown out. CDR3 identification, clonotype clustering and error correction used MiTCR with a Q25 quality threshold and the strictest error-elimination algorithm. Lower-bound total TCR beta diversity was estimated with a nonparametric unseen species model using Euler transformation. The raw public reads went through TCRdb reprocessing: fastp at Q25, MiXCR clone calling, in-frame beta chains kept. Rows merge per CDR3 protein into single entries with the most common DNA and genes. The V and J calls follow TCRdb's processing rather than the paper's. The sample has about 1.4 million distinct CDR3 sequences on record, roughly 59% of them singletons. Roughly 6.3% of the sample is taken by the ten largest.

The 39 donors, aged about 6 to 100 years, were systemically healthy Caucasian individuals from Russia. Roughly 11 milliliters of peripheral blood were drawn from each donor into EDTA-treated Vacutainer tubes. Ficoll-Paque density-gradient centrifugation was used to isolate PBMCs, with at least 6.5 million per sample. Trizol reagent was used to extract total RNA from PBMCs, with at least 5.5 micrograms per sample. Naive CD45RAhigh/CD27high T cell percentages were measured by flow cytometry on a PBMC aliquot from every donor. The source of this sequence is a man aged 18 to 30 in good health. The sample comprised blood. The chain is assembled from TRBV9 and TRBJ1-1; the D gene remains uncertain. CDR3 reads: CASSVPQGMNTEAFF. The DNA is TGTGCCAGCAGCGTCCCCCAAGGGATGAACACTGAAGCTTTCTTT.